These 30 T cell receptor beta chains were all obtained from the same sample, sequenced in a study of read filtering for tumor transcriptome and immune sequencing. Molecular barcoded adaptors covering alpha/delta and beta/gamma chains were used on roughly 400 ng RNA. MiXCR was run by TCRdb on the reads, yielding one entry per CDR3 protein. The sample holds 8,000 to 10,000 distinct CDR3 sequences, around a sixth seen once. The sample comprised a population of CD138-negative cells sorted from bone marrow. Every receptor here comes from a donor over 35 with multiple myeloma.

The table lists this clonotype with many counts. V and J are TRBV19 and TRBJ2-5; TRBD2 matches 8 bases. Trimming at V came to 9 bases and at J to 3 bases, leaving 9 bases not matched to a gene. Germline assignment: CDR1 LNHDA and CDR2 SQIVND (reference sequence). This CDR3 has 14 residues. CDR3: CASASGGGKETQYF. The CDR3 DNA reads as TGTGCCAGCGCCAGCGGGGGCGGTAAAGAGACCCAGTACTTC.

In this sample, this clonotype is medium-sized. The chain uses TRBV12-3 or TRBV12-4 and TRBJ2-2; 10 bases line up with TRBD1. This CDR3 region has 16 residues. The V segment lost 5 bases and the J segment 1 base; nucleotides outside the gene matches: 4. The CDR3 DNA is TGTGCCAGCAGTAACCGGGACAGGGGGAACACCGGGGAGCTGTTTTTT. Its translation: CASSNRDRGNTGELFF.

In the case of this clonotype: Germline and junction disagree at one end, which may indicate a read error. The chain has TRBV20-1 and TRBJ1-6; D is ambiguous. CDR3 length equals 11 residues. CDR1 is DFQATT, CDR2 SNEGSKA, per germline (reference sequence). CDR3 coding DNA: TGCAGTGCGTTGGGAGATTCACCCCTTCACTTT. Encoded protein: CSALGDSPLHF.

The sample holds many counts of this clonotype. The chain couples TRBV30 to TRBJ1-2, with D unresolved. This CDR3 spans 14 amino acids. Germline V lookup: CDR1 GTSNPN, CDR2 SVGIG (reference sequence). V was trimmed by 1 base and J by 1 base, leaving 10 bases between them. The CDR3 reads CAWSATAVNYGYTF. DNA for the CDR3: TGTGCCTGGAGTGCTACCGCGGTTAACTATGGCTACACCTTC. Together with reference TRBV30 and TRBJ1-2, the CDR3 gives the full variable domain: SQTIHQWPATLVQPVGSPLSLECTVEGTSNPNLYWYRQAAGRGLQLLFYSVGIGQISSEVPQNLSASRPQDRQFILSSKKLLLSDSGFYLCAWSATAVNYGYTFGSGTRLTVV.

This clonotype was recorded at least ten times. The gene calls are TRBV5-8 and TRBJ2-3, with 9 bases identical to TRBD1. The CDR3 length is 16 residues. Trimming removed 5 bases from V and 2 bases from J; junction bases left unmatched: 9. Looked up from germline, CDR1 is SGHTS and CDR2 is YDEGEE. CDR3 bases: TGTGCCAGCAGTTCCGGGACAGGGAGATCCACAGATACGCAGTATTTT. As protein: CASSSGTGRSTDTQYF.

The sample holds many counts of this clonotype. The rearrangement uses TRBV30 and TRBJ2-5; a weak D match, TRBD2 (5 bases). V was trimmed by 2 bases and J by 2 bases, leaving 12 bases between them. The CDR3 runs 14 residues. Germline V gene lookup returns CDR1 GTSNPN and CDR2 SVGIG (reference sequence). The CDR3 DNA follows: TGTGCCTGGAGTCGAGGGTTCGGTCAAGAGACCCAGTACTTC. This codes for CAWSRGFGQETQYF.

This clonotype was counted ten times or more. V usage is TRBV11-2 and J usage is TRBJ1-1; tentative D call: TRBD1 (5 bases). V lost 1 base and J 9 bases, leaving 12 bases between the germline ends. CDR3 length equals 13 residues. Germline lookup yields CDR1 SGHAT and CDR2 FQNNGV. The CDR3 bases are TGTGCCAGCAGCTTAGCTGGGACGACAAAAGCTTTCTTT. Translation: CASSLAGTTKAFF.

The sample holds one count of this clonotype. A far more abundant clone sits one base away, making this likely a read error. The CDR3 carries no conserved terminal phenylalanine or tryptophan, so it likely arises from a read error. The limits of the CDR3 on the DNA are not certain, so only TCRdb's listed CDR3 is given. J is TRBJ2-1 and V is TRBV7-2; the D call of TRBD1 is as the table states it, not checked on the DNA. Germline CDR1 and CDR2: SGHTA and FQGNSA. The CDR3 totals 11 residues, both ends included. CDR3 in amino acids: CASSLGGSGFL.

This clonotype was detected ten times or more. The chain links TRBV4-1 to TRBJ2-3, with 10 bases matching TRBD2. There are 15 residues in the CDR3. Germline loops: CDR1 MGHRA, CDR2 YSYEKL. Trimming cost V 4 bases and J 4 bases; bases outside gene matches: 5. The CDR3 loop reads CASSPKRGGPDTQYF. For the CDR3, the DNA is TGCGCCAGCAGCCCTAAGCGGGGGGGCCCAGATACGCAGTATTTT.

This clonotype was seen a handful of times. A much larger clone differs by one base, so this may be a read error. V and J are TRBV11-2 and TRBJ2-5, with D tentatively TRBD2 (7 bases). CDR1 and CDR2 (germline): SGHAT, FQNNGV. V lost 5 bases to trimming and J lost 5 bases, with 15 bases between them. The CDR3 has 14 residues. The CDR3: CASSPGGHHETQYF. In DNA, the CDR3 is TGTGCCAGCAGCCCGGGGGGACATCATGAGACCCAGTACTTC.

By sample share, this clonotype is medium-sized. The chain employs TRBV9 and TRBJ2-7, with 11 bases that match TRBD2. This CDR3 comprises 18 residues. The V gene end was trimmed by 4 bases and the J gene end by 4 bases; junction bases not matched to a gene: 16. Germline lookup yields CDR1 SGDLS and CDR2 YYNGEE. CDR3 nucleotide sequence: TGTGCCAGCAGCTTCTCCGGGACTAGCGGTGATCTCAGGTACGAGCAGTACTTC. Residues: CASSFSGTSGDLRYEQYF.

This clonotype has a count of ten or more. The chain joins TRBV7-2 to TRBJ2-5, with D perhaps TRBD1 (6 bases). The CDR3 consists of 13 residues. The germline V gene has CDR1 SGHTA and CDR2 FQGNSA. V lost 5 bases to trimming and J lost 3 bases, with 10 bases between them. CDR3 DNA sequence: TGTGCCAGCAGCGCCCGGACAGAAGAGACCCAGTACTTC. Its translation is CASSARTEETQYF.

CDR3: CASSYRESGDNEQFF. The CDR3 nucleotides read TGTGCCAGCAGTTACAGGGAGTCGGGCGACAATGAGCAGTTCTTC. The chain couples TRBV6-6 to TRBJ2-1; possibly TRBD2 for D (5 bases). The CDR3 runs 15 residues. V was clipped by 2 bases and J by 5 bases, with 13 bases between them. CDR1 and CDR2 from the germline V gene are MNHNY and SVGAGI (reference sequence).

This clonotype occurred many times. The CDR3 sequence is CASTGTGAFEQYF. CDR3 nucleotides: TGTGCCAGTACCGGGACAGGTGCTTTTGAGCAGTACTTC. This chain connects TRBV6-6 to TRBJ2-7; 8 bases line up with TRBD1. The CDR3 is 13 amino acids. Per germline, CDR1 MNHNY and CDR2 SVGAGI (reference sequence). Trimming cost V 9 bases and J 7 bases; bases outside gene matches: 11.

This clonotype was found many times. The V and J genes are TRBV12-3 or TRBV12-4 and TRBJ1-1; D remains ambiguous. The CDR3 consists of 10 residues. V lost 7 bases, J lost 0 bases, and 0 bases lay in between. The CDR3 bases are TGTGCCAGCATGAACACTGAAGCTTTCTTT. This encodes CASMNTEAFF.

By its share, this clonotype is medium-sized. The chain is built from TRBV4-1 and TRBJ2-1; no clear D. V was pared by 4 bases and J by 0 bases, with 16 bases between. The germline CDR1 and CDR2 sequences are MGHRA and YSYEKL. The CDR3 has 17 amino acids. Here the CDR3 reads CASSLQPFPGSYNEQFF. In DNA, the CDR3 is TGCGCCAGCAGCCTCCAGCCCTTCCCCGGCTCCTACAATGAGCAGTTCTTC.

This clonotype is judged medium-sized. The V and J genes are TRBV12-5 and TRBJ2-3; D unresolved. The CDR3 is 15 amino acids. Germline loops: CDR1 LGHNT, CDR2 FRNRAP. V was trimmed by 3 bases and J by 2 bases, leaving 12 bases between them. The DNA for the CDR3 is TGTGCTAGTGGTTTTGGAACTACAACCACAGATACGCAGTATTTT. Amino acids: CASGFGTTTTDTQYF.

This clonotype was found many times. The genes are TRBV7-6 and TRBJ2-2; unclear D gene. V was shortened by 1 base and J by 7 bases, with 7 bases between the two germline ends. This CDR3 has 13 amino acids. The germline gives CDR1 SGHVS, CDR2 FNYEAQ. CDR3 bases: TGTGCCAGCAGCTTAGTGGGAAGCGGGGAGCTGTTTTTT. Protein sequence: CASSLVGSGELFF. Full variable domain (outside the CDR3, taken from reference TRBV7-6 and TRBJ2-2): GAGVSQSPRYKVTKRGQDVALRCDPISGHVSLYWYRQALGQGPEFLTYFNYEAQQDKSGLPNDRFSAERPEGSISTLTIQRTEQRDSAMYRCASSLVGSGELFFGEGSRLTVL.

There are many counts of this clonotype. The CDR3 loop is CSATTKTSYEQYF. CDR3 nucleotides: TGCAGTGCTACCACAAAAACCTCCTACGAGCAGTACTTC. V and J are TRBV20-1 and TRBJ2-7, with unresolved D. The V end lost 4 bases, the J end lost 0 bases, and 10 bases lay between the germline ends. CDR3 size: 13 residues. CDR1 and CDR2 (germline): DFQATT, SNEGSKA (reference sequence).

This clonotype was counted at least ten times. CDR3 in amino acids: CSARDGLHSSYEQYF. As DNA, the CDR3 is TGCAGTGCTAGAGACGGACTACACAGCTCCTACGAGCAGTACTTC. The chain uses TRBV20-1 and TRBJ2-7; TRBD2 is a possible D gene (6 bases). The CDR3 length is 15 residues. Looked up from germline, CDR1 is DFQATT and CDR2 is SNEGSKA (reference sequence). Trimming shortened V by 0 bases and J by 0 bases, and 12 bases separated the two germline ends.

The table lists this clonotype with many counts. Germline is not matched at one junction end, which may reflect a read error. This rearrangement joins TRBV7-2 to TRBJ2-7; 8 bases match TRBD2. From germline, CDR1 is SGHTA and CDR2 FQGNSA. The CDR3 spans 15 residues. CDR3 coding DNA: TGTGCCAGCAGCTTAGTGTCGGGGGGGCCCTACGAGCAGGACTTC. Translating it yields CASSLVSGGPYEQDF.

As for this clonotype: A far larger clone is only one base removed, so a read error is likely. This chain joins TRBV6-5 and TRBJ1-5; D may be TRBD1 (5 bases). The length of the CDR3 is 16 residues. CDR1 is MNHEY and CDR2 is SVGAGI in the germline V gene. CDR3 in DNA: TGTGCCAGCAGGGAGGACGGAACGCGGGGCAATCAGCCCCTGCATTTT. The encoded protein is CASREDGTRGNQPLHF.

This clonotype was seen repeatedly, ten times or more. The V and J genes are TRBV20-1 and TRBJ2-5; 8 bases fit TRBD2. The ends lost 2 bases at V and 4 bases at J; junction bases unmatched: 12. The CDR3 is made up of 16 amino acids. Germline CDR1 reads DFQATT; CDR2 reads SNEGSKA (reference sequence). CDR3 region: CSARLREGSGGETQYF. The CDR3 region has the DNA TGCAGTGCTAGACTCCGGGAGGGATCCGGGGGAGAGACCCAGTACTTC.

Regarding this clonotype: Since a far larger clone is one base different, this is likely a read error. The CDR3 DNA reads TGTGCCAGCAGCTATAGCGGAAACAGTGAGCAGTTCTTC. Its protein is CASSYSGNSEQFF. The chain has TRBV6-5 and TRBJ2-1; D is possibly TRBD2 (6 bases). Trimming left V 6 bases short and J 9 bases short, with 15 bases between. Germline V gives CDR1 MNHEY, CDR2 SVGAGI. This CDR3 is built from 13 residues.

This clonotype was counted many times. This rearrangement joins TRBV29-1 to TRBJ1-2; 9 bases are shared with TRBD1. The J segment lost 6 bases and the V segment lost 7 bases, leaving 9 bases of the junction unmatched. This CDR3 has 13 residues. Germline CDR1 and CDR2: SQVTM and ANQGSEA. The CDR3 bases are TGCAGCGCTGTGGGACAGGGATCCCATGGCTACACCTTC. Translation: CSAVGQGSHGYTF. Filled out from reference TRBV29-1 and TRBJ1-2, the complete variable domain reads SAVISQKPSRDICQRGTSLTIQCQVDSQVTMMFWYRQQPGQSLTLIATANQGSEATYESGFVIDKFPISRPNLTFSTLTVSNMSPEDSSIYLCSAVGQGSHGYTFGSGTRLTVV.

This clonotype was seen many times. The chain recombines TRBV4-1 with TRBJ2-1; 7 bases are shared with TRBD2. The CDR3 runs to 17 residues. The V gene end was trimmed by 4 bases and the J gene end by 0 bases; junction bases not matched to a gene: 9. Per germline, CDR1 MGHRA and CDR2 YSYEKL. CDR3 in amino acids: CASSPRTGRSSYNEQFF. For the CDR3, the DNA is TGCGCCAGCAGCCCGAGGACCGGGAGGAGCTCCTACAATGAGCAGTTCTTC.

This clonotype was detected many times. The CDR3 sequence is CASSLLGVEQYF. In DNA, the CDR3 is TGTGCCAGCAGTTTATTAGGGGTCGAGCAGTACTTC. The chain combines TRBV28 with TRBJ2-7; possibly TRBD1 for D (5 bases). Germline assignment: CDR1 MDHEN and CDR2 SYDVKM. This CDR3 contains 12 residues. Trimming stripped 1 base from V and 6 bases from J, with 7 bases between.

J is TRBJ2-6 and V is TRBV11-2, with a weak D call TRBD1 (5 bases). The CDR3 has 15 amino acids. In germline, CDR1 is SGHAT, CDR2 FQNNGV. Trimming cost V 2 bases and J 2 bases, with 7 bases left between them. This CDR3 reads CASSLWGAGANVLTF. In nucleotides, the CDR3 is TGTGCCAGCAGCTTATGGGGCGCTGGGGCCAACGTCCTGACTTTC.

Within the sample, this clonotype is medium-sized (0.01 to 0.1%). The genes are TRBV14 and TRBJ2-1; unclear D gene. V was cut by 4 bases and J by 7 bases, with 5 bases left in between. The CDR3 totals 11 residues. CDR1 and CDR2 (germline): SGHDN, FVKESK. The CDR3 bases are TGTGCCAGCAGCCGCATAAATGAGCAGTTCTTC. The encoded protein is CASSRINEQFF.

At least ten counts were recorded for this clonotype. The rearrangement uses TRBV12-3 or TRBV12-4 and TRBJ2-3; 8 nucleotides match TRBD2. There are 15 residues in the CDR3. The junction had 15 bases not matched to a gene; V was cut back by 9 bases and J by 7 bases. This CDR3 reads CASPPSAGAMYTQYF. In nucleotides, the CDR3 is TGTGCCAGTCCCCCCTCAGCGGGAGCAATGTATACGCAGTATTTT.